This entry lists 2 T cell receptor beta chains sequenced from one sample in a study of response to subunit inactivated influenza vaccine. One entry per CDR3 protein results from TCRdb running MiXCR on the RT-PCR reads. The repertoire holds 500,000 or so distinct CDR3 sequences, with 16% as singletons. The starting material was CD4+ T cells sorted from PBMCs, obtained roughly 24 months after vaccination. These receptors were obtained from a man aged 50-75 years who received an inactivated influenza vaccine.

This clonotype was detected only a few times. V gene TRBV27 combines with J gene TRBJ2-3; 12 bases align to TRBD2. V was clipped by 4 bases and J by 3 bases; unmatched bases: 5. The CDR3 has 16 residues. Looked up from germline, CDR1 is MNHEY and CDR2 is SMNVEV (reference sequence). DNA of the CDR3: TGTGCCAGCAGTTCCTCGACTAGCGGGGGAACAGATACGCAGTATTTT. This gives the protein CASSSSTSGGTDTQYF.

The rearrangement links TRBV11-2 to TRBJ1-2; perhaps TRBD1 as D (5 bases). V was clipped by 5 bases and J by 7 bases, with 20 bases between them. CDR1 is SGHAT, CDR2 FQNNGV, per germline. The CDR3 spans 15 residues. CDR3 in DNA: TGTGCCAGCAGCCTAGGGGCCATGCGGGGATTTGGCTACACCTTC. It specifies CASSLGAMRGFGYTF.